These T cell receptor beta chains were read from a single sample in a study of cytomegalovirus exposure and HLA in healthy donors. Clones were sequenced by immunoSEQ multiplex PCR, and TCRdb holds only the in-frame ones, with some missing. The sample lists a few hundred thousand clones, around 91% occurring once. Sequencing used PBMCs. The origin of the receptors is a woman younger than 35 in good health and CMV-seronegative. Both conserved end residues are part of each CDR3. A D gene is named only where the DNA matches it firmly. The listing skips clone size in some rows; elsewhere it reads once, few, many or a size class.

v_call	j_call	clone_size	d_call	cdr3_aa	cdr3_nt
TRBV4-3	TRBJ1-3	NA	NA	CASSQDWASHSGNTIYF	TGCGCCAGCAGCCAAGATTGGGCCAGCCACTCTGGAAACACCATATATTTT
TRBV28	TRBJ1-1	NA	NA	CASSQYSTVMNTEAFF	TGTGCCAGCAGCCAATATTCGACAGTCATGAACACTGAAGCTTTCTTT
TRBV30	TRBJ1-4	NA	TRBD1	CAWSVSGRGLTNEKLFF	TGTGCCTGGAGTGTGTCTGGCAGGGGGCTGACTAATGAAAAACTGTTTTTT
TRBV6-6	TRBJ1-3	NA	NA	CASSPPGQLSGNTIYF	TGTGCCAGCAGCCCCCCCGGACAGTTATCTGGAAACACCATATATTTT
TRBV28	TRBJ1-4	NA	NA	CASSLPGDDRHNEKLFF	TGTGCCAGCAGTTTACCGGGGGACGACCGACATAATGAAAAACTGTTTTTT
TRBV11-2	TRBJ2-7	NA	TRBD1	CASSLGPGQGLPYEQYF	TGTGCCAGCAGCTTAGGTCCCGGACAGGGGTTACCCTACGAGCAGTACTTC
TRBV5-1	TRBJ1-6	few	NA	CASSGPQGTASPLHF	TGCGCCAGCAGCGGACCACAGGGTACGGCTTCACCCCTCCACTTT
TRBV6-5	TRBJ1-2	NA	NA	CASSLFRAYNYGYTF	TGTGCCAGCAGTTTGTTCAGGGCCTATAACTATGGCTACACCTTC
TRBV28	TRBJ2-5	NA	NA	CASSPQGTQETQYF	TGTGCCAGCAGTCCTCAGGGCACCCAAGAGACCCAGTACTTC
TRBV4-1	TRBJ2-2	NA	NA	CASSQKGTWGGNTGELFF	TGCGCCAGCAGCCAAAAGGGGACTTGGGGCGGAAACACCGGGGAGCTGTTTTTT
TRBV29-1	TRBJ2-1	NA	TRBD1	CSVPLGDSTYNEQFF	TGCAGCGTTCCACTTGGGGACAGCACCTACAATGAGCAGTTCTTC
TRBV10-3	TRBJ2-5	few	TRBD2	CAISEIGSGGETQYF	TGTGCCATCAGTGAGATTGGTAGCGGGGGAGAGACCCAGTACTTC
TRBV7-2	TRBJ1-1	NA	NA	CASSRGSTEAFF	TGTGCCAGCAGCAGAGGCTCTACTGAAGCTTTCTTT
TRBV11-3	TRBJ2-3	NA	NA	CASSLSGAVDTQYF	TGTGCCAGCAGCTTATCGGGTGCCGTAGATACGCAGTATTTT
TRBV9	TRBJ2-7	few	TRBD1	CASSPGQVGEQYF	TGTGCCAGCAGCCCCGGACAGGTTGGCGAGCAGTACTTC
TRBV28	TRBJ1-6	NA	TRBD1	CASRVQGEANSPLHF	TGTGCCAGCAGGGTTCAGGGGGAGGCGAATTCACCCCTCCACTTT
TRBV7-9	TRBJ2-5	NA	TRBD1	CASSPPGTGYQETQYF	TGTGCCAGCAGCCCGCCCGGGACAGGGTACCAAGAGACCCAGTACTTC
TRBV16	TRBJ1-1	NA	NA	CASSRIRATEAFF	TGTGCCAGCAGCCGGATCAGGGCCACTGAAGCTTTCTTT
TRBV7-2	TRBJ1-5	NA	NA	CASSLAGFQPQHF	TGTGCCAGCAGCTTAGCCGGGTTTCAGCCCCAGCATTTT
TRBV7-2	TRBJ1-5	NA	NA	CASSGQSNQPQHF	TGTGCCAGCAGCGGACAAAGCAATCAGCCCCAGCATTTT
TRBV29-1	TRBJ1-2	NA	NA	CSVSAIRAGGYTF	TGCAGCGTGTCCGCTATAAGAGCGGGCGGCTACACCTTC
TRBV6-5	TRBJ1-2	NA	TRBD1	CASSPDRGYGYTF	TGTGCCAGCAGTCCCGACAGGGGCTATGGCTACACCTTC
TRBV7-9	TRBJ1-4	NA	TRBD1	CASSPSGTGSTNEKLFF	TGTGCCAGCAGCCCTTCCGGGACAGGGTCAACTAATGAAAAACTGTTTTTT
TRBV4-3	TRBJ1-5	NA	NA	CASSQVIDQPQHF	TGCGCCAGCAGCCAAGTCATTGATCAGCCCCAGCATTTT
TRBV7-9	TRBJ1-1	few	NA	CASRYRQATEAFF	TGTGCCAGCAGGTATCGGCAGGCCACTGAAGCTTTCTTT
TRBV2	TRBJ2-1	NA	TRBD2	CASAAGGSYNEQFF	TGTGCCAGCGCGGCGGGGGGTTCCTACAATGAGCAGTTCTTC
TRBV2	TRBJ2-3	NA	TRBD2	CASSDLAGTDTQYF	TGTGCCAGCAGTGACCTAGCGGGCACAGATACGCAGTATTTT
TRBV13	TRBJ1-2	NA	NA	CASSLGSGDSGYTF	TGTGCCAGCAGCTTAGGGTCGGGAGATTCGGGCTACACCTTC
TRBV28	TRBJ2-1	NA	TRBD1	CASSLSSTGGKFF	TGTGCCAGCAGTTTATCATCCACAGGGGGCAAGTTCTTC
TRBV4-2	TRBJ2-1	NA	TRBD1	CASSQAGTEIYNEQFF	TGTGCCAGCAGCCAAGCCGGGACAGAAATCTACAATGAGCAGTTCTTC
TRBV7-9	TRBJ2-7	NA	NA	CASSLAGRIHEQYF	TGTGCCAGCAGCTTGGCAGGGAGGATCCACGAGCAGTACTTC
TRBV2	TRBJ2-1	NA	TRBD1	CARRGTDLYNEQFF	TGTGCCAGGAGGGGGACAGACCTCTACAATGAGCAGTTCTTC
TRBV28	TRBJ1-3	NA	NA	CASRINRDSGNTIYF	TGTGCCAGCAGGATTAACAGGGACTCTGGAAACACCATATATTTT
TRBV4-1	TRBJ1-5	few	TRBD1	CASSGTVGKGNQPQHF	TGCGCCAGCAGCGGGACAGTAGGAAAGGGCAATCAGCCCCAGCATTTT
TRBV7-8	TRBJ2-5	once	TRBD2	CASSSKRGRSQETQYF	TGTGCCAGCAGCTCAAAGCGGGGGCGATCTCAAGAGACCCAGTACTTC